The 21 T cell receptor beta chains given below trace back to one sample, sequenced in a study of long-term antiretroviral therapy in people with HIV. Run at survey level, the immunoSEQ assay was version v3.0. Sequencing was performed with immunoSEQ multiplex PCR; in TCRdb, only in-frame clones are kept and a portion is missing. The table records roughly 30,000 clones, 75% to 90% of them present only once. The starting material was unsorted PBMCs, obtained 2.7 to 2.9 years after starting antiretroviral therapy. The receptors stem from a man younger than 40 with HIV.

The chain couples TRBV5-1 to TRBJ2-7; 9 bases align to TRBD1. This CDR3 is built from 14 residues. The J segment lost 5 bases and the V segment lost 2 bases, leaving 5 bases of the junction unmatched. Looked up from germline, CDR1 is SGHRS and CDR2 is YFSETQ. Here the CDR3 DNA reads TGCGCCAGCAGCTTCGTACAGGGGGCAAACGAGCAGTACTTC. It is translated as CASSFVQGANEQYF.

This clone is a singleton in its sample. The gene calls are TRBV6-5 and TRBJ2-7, with TRBD1 identical over 8 bases. Trimming removed 2 bases from V and 7 bases from J; junction bases left unmatched: 7. The CDR3 consists of 14 residues. Germline V gene sequence: CDR1 MNHEY, CDR2 SVGAGI. CDR3 DNA sequence: TGTGCCAGCAGTTACGAACAGGGGGTGAGGGAGCAGTACTTC. Amino acids: CASSYEQGVREQYF.

CDR3 in DNA: TGTGCCAGCAGCGGAACCGGGACGTCATTCACTGAAGCTTTCTTT. Translating it yields CASSGTGTSFTEAFF. V gene TRBV7-9 combines with J gene TRBJ1-1; possibly TRBD1 for D (5 bases). Germline CDR1 is SEHNR and CDR2 is FQNEAQ (reference sequence). The CDR3 runs to 15 residues. V lost 5 bases to trimming and J lost 4 bases, with 17 bases between them.

V gene TRBV27 combines with J gene TRBJ1-4; 7 bases match TRBD1. The V and J ends lost 8 bases and 5 bases, in that order; junction bases with no gene match: 8. Germline CDR1 MNHEY, CDR2 SMNVEV (reference sequence). This CDR3 region has 14 residues. CDR3 protein: CASGDSWTNEKLFF. CDR3 nucleotides: TGTGCCAGCGGGGACAGTTGGACGAATGAAAAACTGTTTTTT.

The chain is built from TRBV10-3 and TRBJ1-1; a weak D match, TRBD1 (6 bases). CDR1 is ENHRY and CDR2 is SYGVKD in the germline V gene. Trimming removed 6 bases at V and 0 bases at J, with 8 bases between. The CDR3 totals 13 residues. CDR3 bases: TGTGCCATCAGCCGGACAGTGAACACTGAAGCTTTCTTT. It yields the protein CAISRTVNTEAFF.

This clone was seen a few times. The chain is built from TRBV28 and TRBJ2-7, with TRBD2 matching over 9 bases. Looked up from germline, CDR1 is MDHEN and CDR2 is SYDVKM. The CDR3 contains 15 residues. After removal of 2 bases from V and 4 bases from J, the junction contained 6 bases not matched to a gene. CDR3 in amino acids: CASSLRGAGGYEQYF. The CDR3 DNA follows: TGTGCCAGCAGTTTAAGAGGAGCGGGAGGTTACGAGCAGTACTTC.

This chain joins TRBV5-6 and TRBJ1-5; unclear D gene. The CDR3 runs 15 residues. V lost 6 bases to trimming and J lost 0 bases, with 13 bases between them. Germline CDR1 SGHDT, CDR2 YYEEEE. CDR3 residues: CASNPGPVSNQPQHF. CDR3 sequence (DNA): TGTGCCAGCAACCCAGGTCCAGTTAGCAATCAGCCCCAGCATTTT.

The rearrangement links TRBV28 to TRBJ2-7, with D tentatively TRBD2 (6 bases). The CDR3 is 15 residues long. Germline CDR1 is MDHEN and CDR2 is SYDVKM. V was shortened by 7 bases and J by 2 bases, with 18 bases between the two germline ends. The CDR3: CASTPQAGAPYEQYF. CDR3 in DNA: TGTGCCAGCACCCCTCAAGCGGGTGCACCCTACGAGCAGTACTTC. The entire variable domain, with the rest obtained from reference TRBV28 and TRBJ2-7, is as follows: DVKVTQSSRYLVKRTGEKVFLECVQDMDHENMFWYRQDPGLGLRLIYFSYDVKMKEKGDIPEGYSVSREKKERFSLILESASTNQTSMYLCASTPQAGAPYEQYFGPGTRLTVT.

The chain links TRBV5-1 to TRBJ1-1; possible D gene TRBD1, 6 bases. The CDR3 covers 13 residues. CDR1 and CDR2 (germline): SGHRS, YFSETQ. Trimming took 5 bases from V and 4 from J, leaving 12 bases between them. Here the CDR3 reads CASSQGTGTEAFF. CDR3 nucleotide sequence: TGCGCCAGCAGTCAGGGGACCGGCACTGAAGCTTTCTTT.

This clone was seen just once. The V call is TRBV27, the J call TRBJ2-7, with 8 bases fitting TRBD2. Trimming cost V 8 bases and J 2 bases; bases outside gene matches: 5. The CDR3 is 13 residues long. Germline CDR1 reads MNHEY; CDR2 reads SMNVEV (reference sequence). For the CDR3, the DNA is TGTGCCAGCGGGGCGGGGGGCCCCTACGAGCAGTACTTC. This codes for CASGAGGPYEQYF.

The V and J genes are TRBV19 and TRBJ1-4; D might be TRBD1 (5 bases). There are 15 residues in the CDR3. Trimming stripped 2 bases from V and 5 bases from J, with 12 bases between. CDR1 is LNHDA and CDR2 is SQIVND in the germline V gene (reference sequence). The CDR3 bases are TGTGCCAGTAGTATAAGACGGGGGAGAAATGAAAAACTGTTTTTT. Translation: CASSIRRGRNEKLFF.

The rearrangement links TRBV28 to TRBJ1-4; no firm D call. This CDR3 spans 14 amino acids. Trimming took 5 bases from V and 8 from J, leaving 15 bases between them. Germline values: CDR1 MDHEN, CDR2 SYDVKM. CDR3 residues: CASSGPPGKEKLFF. CDR3 DNA: TGTGCCAGCAGTGGGCCCCCGGGAAAGGAAAAACTGTTTTTT.

V is TRBV5-8 and J is TRBJ1-5; D possibly corresponds to TRBD1 (6 bases). Trimming pared 4 bases from V and 0 bases from J, leaving 17 bases between. This CDR3 is 17 amino acids long. CDR1 SGHTS and CDR2 YDEGEE come from the germline V gene. CDR3 in amino acids: CASSAGTKGLSNQPQHF. CDR3 DNA: TGTGCCAGCAGCGCCGGGACAAAGGGTCTTAGCAATCAGCCCCAGCATTTT.

The V and J genes are TRBV30 and TRBJ2-7; the D gene is possibly TRBD1 (6 bases). CDR3 length equals 15 residues. The V gene lost 1 base and the J gene lost 2 bases, with 15 bases spanning the gap. CDR1 GTSNPN and CDR2 SVGIG come from the germline V gene (reference sequence). The CDR3 region has the DNA TGTGCCTGGAGTGAAATCCAGGCAGGGGCCTACGAGCAGTACTTC. Translation gives CAWSEIQAGAYEQYF.

This chain links TRBV6-5 with TRBJ1-1, with TRBD1 as a possible D gene (5 bases). The CDR3 extends over 12 amino acids. The V end was cut by 0 bases, the J end by 8 bases, with 7 bases between. In germline, CDR1 is MNHEY, CDR2 SVGAGI. The CDR3 DNA follows: TGTGCCAGCAGTTACTCGGACAACGAAGCTTTCTTT. Amino acids: CASSYSDNEAFF.

This clone turned up a few times. The chain's CDR3 is CASSLAGPNTEAFF. CDR3 in DNA: TGTGCCAGCAGTTTAGCAGGGCCGAACACTGAAGCTTTCTTT. The chain has TRBV27 and TRBJ1-1; a weak D match, TRBD1 (5 bases). Germline-derived CDR1 and CDR2 are MNHEY and SMNVEV (reference sequence). The CDR3 runs to 14 residues. V dropped 2 bases and J dropped 1 base, with 8 bases sitting between them.

This clone was observed a single time. The CDR3 protein is CASTAGGGETQYF. CDR3 bases: TGTGCCAGCACGGCCGGGGGAGGGGAGACCCAGTACTTC. V and J are TRBV27 and TRBJ2-5, with 7 bases identical to TRBD2. The V gene's germline CDR1 is MNHEY and CDR2 SMNVEV (reference sequence). V lost 7 bases to trimming and J lost 5 bases; unmatched junction nucleotides: 7. This CDR3 is 13 amino acids long.

V and J are TRBV28 and TRBJ2-1; 15 positions agree with TRBD2. The CDR3 length is 12 residues. Germline V gene lookup returns CDR1 MDHEN and CDR2 SYDVKM. DNA for the CDR3: TGTGGGACTAGCGGGGGGGCCGGTGAGCAGTTCTTC. Protein: CGTSGGAGEQFF. Full variable domain (rest looked up from reference TRBV28 and TRBJ2-1): DVKVTQSSRYLVKRTGEKVFLECVQDMDHENMFWYRQDPGLGLRLIYFSYDVKMKEKGDIPEGYSVSREKKERFSLILESASTNQTSMYLCGTSGGAGEQFFGPGTRLTVL.

The chain recombines TRBV5-1 with TRBJ2-7, with D perhaps assigned TRBD1 or TRBD2 (5 bases each). The length of the CDR3 is 16 residues. The germline V gene encodes CDR1 SGHRS and CDR2 YFSETQ. V was cut by 0 bases and J by 3 bases, with 16 bases left in between. This CDR3 reads CASSLGGSGHGYEQYF. Here the CDR3 DNA reads TGCGCCAGCAGCTTGGGGGGGTCGGGGCACGGCTACGAGCAGTACTTC.

There are a few counts of this clone. The gene calls are TRBV2 and TRBJ1-2; 8 bases are shared with TRBD1. The CDR3 totals 13 residues. Germline V CDR1 and CDR2: SNHLY, FYNNEI. With 4 bases clipped from V and 4 bases from J, the junction kept 2 bases outside the gene matches. As DNA, the CDR3 is TGTGCCAGCAGTGCCGGGACAGGCTATGGCTACACCTTC. Protein product: CASSAGTGYGYTF.

The chain carries TRBV28 and TRBJ1-4; D is unresolved. The germline CDR1 and CDR2 sequences are MDHEN and SYDVKM. Trimming shortened V by 8 bases and J by 0 bases, and 7 bases separated the two germline ends. The CDR3 consists of 13 residues. Here the CDR3 reads CASSRSTNEKLFF. Here the CDR3 DNA reads TGTGCCAGCTCACGTTCAACTAATGAAAAACTGTTTTTT.